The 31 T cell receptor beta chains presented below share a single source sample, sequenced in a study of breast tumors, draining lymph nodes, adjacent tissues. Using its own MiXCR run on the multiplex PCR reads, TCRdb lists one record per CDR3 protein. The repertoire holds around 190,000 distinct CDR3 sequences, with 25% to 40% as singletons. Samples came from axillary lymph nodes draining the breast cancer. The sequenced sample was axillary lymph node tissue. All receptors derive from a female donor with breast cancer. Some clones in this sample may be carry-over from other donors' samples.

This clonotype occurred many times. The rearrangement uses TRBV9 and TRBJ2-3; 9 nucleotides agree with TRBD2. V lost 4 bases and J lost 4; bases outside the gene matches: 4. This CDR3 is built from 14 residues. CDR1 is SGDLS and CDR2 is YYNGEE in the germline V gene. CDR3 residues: CASSLGLAADTQYF. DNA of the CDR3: TGTGCCAGCAGCCTGGGACTAGCTGCAGATACGCAGTATTTT.

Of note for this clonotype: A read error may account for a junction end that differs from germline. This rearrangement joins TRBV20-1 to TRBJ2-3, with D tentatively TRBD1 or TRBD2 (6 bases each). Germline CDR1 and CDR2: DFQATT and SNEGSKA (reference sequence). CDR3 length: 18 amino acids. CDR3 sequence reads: CSAEGDTRDSGITATQYF. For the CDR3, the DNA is TGCAGCGCTGAGGGGGATACCCGGGACTCAGGGATCACAGCTACGCAGTATTTT.

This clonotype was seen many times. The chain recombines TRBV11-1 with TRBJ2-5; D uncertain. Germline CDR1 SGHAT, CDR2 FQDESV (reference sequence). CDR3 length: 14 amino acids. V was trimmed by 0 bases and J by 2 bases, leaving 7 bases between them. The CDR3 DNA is TGTGCCAGCAGCTTAGCCCTAGAGCAAGAGACCCAGTACTTC. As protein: CASSLALEQETQYF.

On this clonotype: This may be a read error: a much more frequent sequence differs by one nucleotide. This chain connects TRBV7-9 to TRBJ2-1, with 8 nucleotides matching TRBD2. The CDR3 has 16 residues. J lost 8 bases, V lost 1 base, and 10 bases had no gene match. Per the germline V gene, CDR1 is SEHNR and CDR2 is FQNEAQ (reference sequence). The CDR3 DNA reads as TGTGCCAGCAGCTTAGATCACCGGGGGGGGCCTGATGAGCAGTTCTTC. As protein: CASSLDHRGGPDEQFF.

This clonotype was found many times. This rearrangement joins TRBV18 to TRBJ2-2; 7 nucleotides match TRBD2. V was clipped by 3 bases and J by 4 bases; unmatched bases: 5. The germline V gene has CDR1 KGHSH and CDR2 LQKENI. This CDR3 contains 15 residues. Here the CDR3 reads CASSPPSGTTGELFF. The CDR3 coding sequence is TGTGCCAGCTCACCCCCAAGCGGGACCACCGGGGAGCTGTTTTTT. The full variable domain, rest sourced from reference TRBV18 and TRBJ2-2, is NAGVMQNPRHLVRRRGQEARLRCSPMKGHSHVYWYRQLPEEGLKFMVYLQKENIIDESGMPKERFSAEFPKEGPSILRIQQVVRGDSAAYFCASSPPSGTTGELFFGEGSRLTVL.

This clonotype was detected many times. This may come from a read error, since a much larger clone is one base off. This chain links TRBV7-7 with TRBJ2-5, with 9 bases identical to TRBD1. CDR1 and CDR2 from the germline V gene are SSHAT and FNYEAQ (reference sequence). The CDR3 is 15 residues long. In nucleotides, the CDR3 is TGTGCTAGCAGCTCCCGTAGGGGACAGGGAGAGACCCAGCACTTC. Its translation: CASSSRRGQGETQHF.

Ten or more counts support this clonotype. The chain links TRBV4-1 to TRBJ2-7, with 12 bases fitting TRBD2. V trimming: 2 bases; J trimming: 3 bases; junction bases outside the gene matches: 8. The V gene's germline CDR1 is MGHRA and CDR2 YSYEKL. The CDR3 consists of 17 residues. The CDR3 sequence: CASSQLTPTSGGYEQYF. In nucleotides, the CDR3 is TGCGCCAGCAGCCAATTGACACCGACTAGCGGGGGCTACGAGCAGTACTTC.

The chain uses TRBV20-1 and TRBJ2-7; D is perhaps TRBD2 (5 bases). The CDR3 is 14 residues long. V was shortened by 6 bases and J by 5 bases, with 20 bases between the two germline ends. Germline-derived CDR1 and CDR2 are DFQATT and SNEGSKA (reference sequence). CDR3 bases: TGCAGTGCCAGCAGTGATTGGAGACTAAACGAGCAGTACTTC. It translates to CSASSDWRLNEQYF.

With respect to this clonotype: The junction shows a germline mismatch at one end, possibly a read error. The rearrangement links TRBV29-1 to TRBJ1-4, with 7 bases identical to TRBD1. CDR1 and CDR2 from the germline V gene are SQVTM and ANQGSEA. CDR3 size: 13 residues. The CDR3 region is CSVGSGGTEELFF. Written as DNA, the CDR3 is TGCAGCGTCGGGTCAGGGGGTACTGAAGAACTGTTTTTT.

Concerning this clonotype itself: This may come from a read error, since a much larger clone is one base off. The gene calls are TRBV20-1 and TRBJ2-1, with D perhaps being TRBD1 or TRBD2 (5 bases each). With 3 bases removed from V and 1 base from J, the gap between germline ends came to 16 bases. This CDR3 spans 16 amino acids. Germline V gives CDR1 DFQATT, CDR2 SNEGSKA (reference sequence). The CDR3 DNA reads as TGCAGTGCTAGGTGGGACCCAGGGTATTCCTACAATGAGCAGTTCTTC. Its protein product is CSARWDPGYSYNEQFF.

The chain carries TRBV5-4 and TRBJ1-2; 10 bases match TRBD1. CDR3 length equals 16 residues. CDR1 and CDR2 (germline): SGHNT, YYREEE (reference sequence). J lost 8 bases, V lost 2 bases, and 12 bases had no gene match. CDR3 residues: CASSFPGQGLAKGYTF. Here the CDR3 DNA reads TGTGCCAGCAGCTTTCCGGGACAGGGGTTGGCTAAGGGCTACACCTTC.

CDR3 sequence (DNA): TGTGCCAGCAGTGAGATTGGGGGCGCAGTCACCCACGGGCAGTACTTC. Translated: CASSEIGGAVTHGQYF. The rearrangement links TRBV12-3 or TRBV12-4 to TRBJ2-7; TRBD1 might be the D (6 bases). The CDR3 totals 16 residues. V dropped 5 bases and J dropped 9 bases, with 26 bases sitting between them.

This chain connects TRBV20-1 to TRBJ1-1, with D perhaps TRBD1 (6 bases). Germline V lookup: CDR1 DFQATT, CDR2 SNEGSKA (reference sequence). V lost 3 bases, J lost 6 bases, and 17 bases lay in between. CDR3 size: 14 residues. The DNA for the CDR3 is TGCAGTGCTAGCTTAGGGGGGATGGGCGCTGAAGCTTTCTTT. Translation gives CSASLGGMGAEAFF.

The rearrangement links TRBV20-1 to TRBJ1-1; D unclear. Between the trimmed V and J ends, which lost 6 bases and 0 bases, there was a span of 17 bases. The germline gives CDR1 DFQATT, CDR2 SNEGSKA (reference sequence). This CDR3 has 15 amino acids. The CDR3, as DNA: TGCAGTGCGGACGGGCAAGACATCATGAACACTGAAGCTTTCTTT. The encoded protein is CSADGQDIMNTEAFF.

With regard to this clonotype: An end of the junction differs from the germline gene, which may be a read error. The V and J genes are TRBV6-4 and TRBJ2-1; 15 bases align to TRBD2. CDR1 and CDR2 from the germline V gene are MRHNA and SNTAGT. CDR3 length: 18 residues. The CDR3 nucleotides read TGTGCCAGCGTACCCGGGACTAGCGGGGGGCCCGTGGGGAATGGGCAGTTCTTC. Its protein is CASVPGTSGGPVGNGQFF.

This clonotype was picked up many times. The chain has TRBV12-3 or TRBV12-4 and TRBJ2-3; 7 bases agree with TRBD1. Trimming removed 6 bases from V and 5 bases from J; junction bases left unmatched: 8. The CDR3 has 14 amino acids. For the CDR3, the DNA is TGTGCCAGCAGCTTCACAGGGGATGGAGATACGCAGTATTTT. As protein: CASSFTGDGDTQYF.

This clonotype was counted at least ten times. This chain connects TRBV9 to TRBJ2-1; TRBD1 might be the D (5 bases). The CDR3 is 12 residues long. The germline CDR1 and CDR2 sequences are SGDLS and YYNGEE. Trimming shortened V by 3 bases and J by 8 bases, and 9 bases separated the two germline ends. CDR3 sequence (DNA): TGTGCCAGCAGCGCGCAGGGATATGAGCAGTTCTTC. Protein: CASSAQGYEQFF. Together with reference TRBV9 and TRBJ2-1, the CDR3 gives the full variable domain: DSGVTQTPKHLITATGQRVTLRCSPRSGDLSVYWYQQSLDQGLQFLIQYYNGEERAKGNILERFSAQQFPDLHSELNLSSLELGDSALYFCASSAQGYEQFFGPGTRLTVL.

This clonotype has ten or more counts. The CDR3 DNA reads TGTGCTAGTGGTTTGCCCGGAGGGGGCACGTATGGCTACACCTTC. As protein: CASGLPGGGTYGYTF. The V gene is TRBV12-5, the J gene TRBJ1-2, with 7 nucleotides matching TRBD1. The length of the CDR3 is 15 residues. V lost 2 bases, J lost 5 bases, and 8 bases stayed unmatched. CDR1 is LGHNT and CDR2 is FRNRAP in the germline V gene.

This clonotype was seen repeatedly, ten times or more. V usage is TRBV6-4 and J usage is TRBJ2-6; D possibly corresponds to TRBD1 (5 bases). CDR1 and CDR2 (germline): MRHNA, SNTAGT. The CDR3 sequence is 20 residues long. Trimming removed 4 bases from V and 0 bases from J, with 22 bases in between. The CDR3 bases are TGTGCCAGCAGTGCGCGGTCAGGGATCCTACAAACCTCTGGGGCCAACGTCCTGACTTTC. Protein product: CASSARSGILQTSGANVLTF.

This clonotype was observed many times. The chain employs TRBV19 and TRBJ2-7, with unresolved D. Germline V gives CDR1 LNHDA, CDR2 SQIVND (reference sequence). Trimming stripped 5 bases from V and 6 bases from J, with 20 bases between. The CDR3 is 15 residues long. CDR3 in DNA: TGTGCCAGTAGTCGTAAACTCACTGAACACGGCGAGCAGTACTTC. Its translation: CASSRKLTEHGEQYF.

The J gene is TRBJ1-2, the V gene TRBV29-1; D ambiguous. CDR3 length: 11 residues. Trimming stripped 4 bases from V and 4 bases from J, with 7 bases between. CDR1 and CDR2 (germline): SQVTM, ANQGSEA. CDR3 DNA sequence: TGCAGCGTTGGGACCTTCTATGGCTACACCTTC. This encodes CSVGTFYGYTF.

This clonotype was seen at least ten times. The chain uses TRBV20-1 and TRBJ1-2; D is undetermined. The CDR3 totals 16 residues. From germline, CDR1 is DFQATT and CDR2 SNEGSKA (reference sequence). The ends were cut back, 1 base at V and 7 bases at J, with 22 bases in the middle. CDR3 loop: CSARVLVLPARPGYTF. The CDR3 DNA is TGCAGTGCTAGAGTCCTAGTTTTACCCGCCCGCCCTGGCTACACCTTC.

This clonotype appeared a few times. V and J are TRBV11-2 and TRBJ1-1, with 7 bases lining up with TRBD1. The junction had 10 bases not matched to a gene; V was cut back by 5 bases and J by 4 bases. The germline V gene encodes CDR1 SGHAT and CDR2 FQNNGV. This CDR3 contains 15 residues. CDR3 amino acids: CASSLRDSFVTEAFF. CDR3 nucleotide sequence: TGTGCCAGCAGCCTACGGGACAGCTTTGTCACTGAAGCTTTCTTT.

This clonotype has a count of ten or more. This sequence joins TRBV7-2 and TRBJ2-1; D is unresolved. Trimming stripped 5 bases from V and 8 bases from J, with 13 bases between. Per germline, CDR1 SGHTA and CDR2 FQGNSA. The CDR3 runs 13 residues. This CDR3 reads CASSRRVGHEQFF. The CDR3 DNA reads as TGTGCCAGCAGCCGCCGTGTAGGCCATGAGCAGTTCTTC.

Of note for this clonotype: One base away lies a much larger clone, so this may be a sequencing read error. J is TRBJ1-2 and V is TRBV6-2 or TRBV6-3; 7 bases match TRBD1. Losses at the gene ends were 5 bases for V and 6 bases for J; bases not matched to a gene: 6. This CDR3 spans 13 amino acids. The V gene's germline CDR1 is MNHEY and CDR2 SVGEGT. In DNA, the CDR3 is TGTGCCAGCAGTGACAGGGTCTGGAATGGCTACACCTTC. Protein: CASSDRVWNGYTF.

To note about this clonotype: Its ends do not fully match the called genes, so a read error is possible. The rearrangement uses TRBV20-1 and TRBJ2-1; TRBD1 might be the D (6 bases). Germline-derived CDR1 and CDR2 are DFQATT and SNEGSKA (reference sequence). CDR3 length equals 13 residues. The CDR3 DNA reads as TGCAGTGCTGGGATCGGACAGCACAATGCGCAGTCCTTC. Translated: CSAGIGQHNAQSF.

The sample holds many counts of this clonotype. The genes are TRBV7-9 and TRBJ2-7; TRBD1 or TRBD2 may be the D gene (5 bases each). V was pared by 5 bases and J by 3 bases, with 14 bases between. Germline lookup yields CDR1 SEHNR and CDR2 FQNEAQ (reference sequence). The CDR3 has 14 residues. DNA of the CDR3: TGTGCCAGCAGCGGCCGGGACCCAAACTACGAGCAGTACTTC. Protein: CASSGRDPNYEQYF.

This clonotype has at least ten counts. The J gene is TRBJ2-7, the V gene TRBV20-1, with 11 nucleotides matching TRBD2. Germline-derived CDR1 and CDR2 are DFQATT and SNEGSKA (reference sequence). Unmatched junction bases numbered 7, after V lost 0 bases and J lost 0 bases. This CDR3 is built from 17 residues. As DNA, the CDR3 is TGCAGTGCTAGAGATGAGCTAGCGGGGGGTTTCTCCTACGAGCAGTACTTC. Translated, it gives CSARDELAGGFSYEQYF.

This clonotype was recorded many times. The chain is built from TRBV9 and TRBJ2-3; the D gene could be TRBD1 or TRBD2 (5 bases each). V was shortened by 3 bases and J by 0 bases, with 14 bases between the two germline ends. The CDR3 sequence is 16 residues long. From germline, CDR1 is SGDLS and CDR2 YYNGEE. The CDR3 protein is CASSGRMGVSTDTQYF. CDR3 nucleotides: TGTGCCAGCAGCGGTCGGATGGGGGTGAGCACAGATACGCAGTATTTT.

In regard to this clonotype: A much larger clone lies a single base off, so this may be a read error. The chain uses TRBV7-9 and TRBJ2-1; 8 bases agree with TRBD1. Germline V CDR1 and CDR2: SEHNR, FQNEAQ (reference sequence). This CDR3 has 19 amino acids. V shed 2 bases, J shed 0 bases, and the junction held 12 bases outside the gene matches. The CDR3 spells CASSLIAAGGKSSYNEQFF. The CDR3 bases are TGTGCCAGCAGCTTAATCGCTGCAGGGGGCAAGAGCTCCTACAATGAGCAGTTCTTC.

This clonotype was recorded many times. CDR3 amino acids: CASSLAVAGLKADTQYF. The DNA of the CDR3 is TGTGCCAGCAGCTTAGCCGTCGCGGGACTTAAGGCGGATACGCAGTATTTT. V and J are TRBV7-6 and TRBJ2-3, with D possibly matching TRBD2 (6 bases). The V end was cut by 0 bases, the J end by 6 bases, with 19 bases between. This CDR3 contains 17 residues. Germline V gene lookup returns CDR1 SGHVS and CDR2 FNYEAQ.